The rows below give T cell receptor beta chains drawn from one sample of a study of blood T cell repertoires in COVID-19. Clones were read by immunoSEQ multiplex PCR, and TCRdb kept only the in-frame ones, dropping some. The repertoire holds around 95,000 clones, with 70% to 80% as singletons. Material for sequencing was peripheral blood. The receptors were sampled from a man between 65 and 85 years old with active or convalescent COVID-19. Each CDR3 is given with its conserved first and last residue. A D gene is named only where the DNA matches it firmly. Part of the rows lack a size; the others show once, few, many or a class for expanded clones.

>TRBV24-1|NA|NA|TRBJ2-5
TGTGCCACCAGTGGACTGTACCAAGAGACCCAGTACTTC
CATSGLYQETQYF
>TRBV19|NA|NA|TRBJ2-7
TGTGCCAGTAGTACTGGCCGGGCCTACGAGCAGTACTTC
CASSTGRAYEQYF
>TRBV19|TRBD1|NA|TRBJ2-4
TGTGCCAGTAGTATAGTCCAGGGGGCGGGAAACATTCAGTACTTC
CASSIVQGAGNIQYF
>TRBV14|NA|NA|TRBJ2-1
TGTGCCAGCAGCCAAGATGGGGCATACCTCGACTTTAGCAATGAGCAGTTCTTC
CASSQDGAYLDFSNEQFF
>TRBV15|TRBD1|NA|TRBJ2-1
TGTGCCACCAGCAGAGTAGGGACAGGGAGCTCCTACAATGAGCAGTTCTTC
CATSRVGTGSSYNEQFF
>TRBV19|TRBD1|NA|TRBJ2-1
TGTGCCAGTAGGGCGACAGGGGTGACCTACAATGAGCAGTTCTTC
CASRATGVTYNEQFF
>TRBV7-8|NA|NA|TRBJ1-2
TGTGCCAGCAGCTTACAGGGTATTGGCTACACCTTC
CASSLQGIGYTF
>TRBV5-1|NA|NA|TRBJ1-2
TGCGCCAGCTCTGGGGGCGGGGGAGAAGGGTATGGCTACACCTTC
CASSGGGGEGYGYTF
>TRBV7-9|TRBD2|NA|TRBJ2-7
TGTGCCAGCAGCCCGCGGACTAGCGGGAGGACCTACGAGCAGTACTTC
CASSPRTSGRTYEQYF
>TRBV20-1|NA|NA|TRBJ1-1
TGCAGTGCTAGTCAGGGGCTCGCCACTGAAGCTTTCTTT
CSASQGLATEAFF
>TRBV28|NA|once|TRBJ1-5
TGTGCCAGCAGTTTCCCACAGAGAAATCAGCCCCAGCATTTT
CASSFPQRNQPQHF
>TRBV6-5|TRBD2|NA|TRBJ2-1
TGTGCCACACTAGCGAGGGGAAGCTCCTACAATGAGCAGTTCTTC
CATLARGSSYNEQFF
>TRBV30|NA|NA|TRBJ1-2
TGTGCCTGGAGAGCAGGGGTCCCATATGGCTACACCTTC
CAWRAGVPYGYTF
>TRBV9|TRBD2|NA|TRBJ2-1
TGTGCCAGCAGCGTGAGGGGCGGGAGCCCAAGCTCCTACAATGAGCAGTTCTTC
CASSVRGGSPSSYNEQFF
>TRBV30|NA|NA|TRBJ1-2
TGTGCCTGGTCGCATAGGCAGCCGGGCTATGGCTACACCTTC
CAWSHRQPGYGYTF
>TRBV2|NA|NA|TRBJ2-7
TGTGCCAGCAGTGAAGCTCGAGGGAGGGGGAATTTATACGAGCAGTACTTC
CASSEARGRGNLYEQYF
>TRBV18|NA|NA|TRBJ1-1
TGTGCCAGCTCACCGTTAACCCCGGTAGGGACGGGGGGCGAGAGAACTGAAGCTTTCTTT
CASSPLTPVGTGGERTEAFF
>TRBV6-6|TRBD1|NA|TRBJ2-7
TGTGCCAGCAGCCGACAGGGGTCGTATGACGAGCAGTACTTC
CASSRQGSYDEQYF
>TRBV28|NA|NA|TRBJ2-7
TGTGCCAGCACAAAATTCGGGAGCTTTACCTACGAGCAGTACTTC
CASTKFGSFTYEQYF
>TRBV7-2|TRBD1|NA|TRBJ2-2
TGTGCCAGCAGCGTACGGGACAGGGGTTGGGCCGGGGAGCTGTTTTTT
CASSVRDRGWAGELFF
>TRBV28|TRBD1|NA|TRBJ1-2
TGTGCCAGCAGTCCGCCGGGACAGATTTATGGCTACACCTTC
CASSPPGQIYGYTF
>TRBV23-1|TRBD2|NA|TRBJ2-3
TGCGCCAGCAGTCAGCCGGGACTAGCGGGAGTGGCAGATACGCAGTATTTT
CASSQPGLAGVADTQYF
>TRBV6-1|TRBD1|NA|TRBJ1-2
TGTGCCAGCAGTGAAACCGCAGGGGGGTATGGCTACACCTTC
CASSETAGGYGYTF
>TRBV9|TRBD1|NA|TRBJ2-2
TGTGCCAGCAGCGTTTCCGGGACAGGCGGTACCACCGGGGAGCTGTTTTTT
CASSVSGTGGTTGELFF
>TRBV11-2|TRBD2|NA|TRBJ2-7
TGTGCCAGCAGCTTGGGGACTAGCGGGTCCCACGAGCAGTACTTC
CASSLGTSGSHEQYF
>TRBV3-1/TRBV3-2|TRBD1|NA|TRBJ2-7
TGTGCCAGCAGCCCTACAGGGGGCTTATTCTACGAGCAGTACTTC
CASSPTGGLFYEQYF
>TRBV14|NA|NA|TRBJ2-7
TGTGCCAGCAGCCAAGATGGGAGCCACACCTGGATGGAGCAGTACTTC
CASSQDGSHTWMEQYF
>TRBV12-3/TRBV12-4|NA|NA|TRBJ1-2
TGTGCCAGCAGCCCCAACAGGTTAAGTGGCTACACCTTC
CASSPNRLSGYTF
>TRBV28|TRBD1|NA|TRBJ1-3
TGTGCCAGCAGTCCTCGACAGGGCTACAGAATTCTCTCTGGAAACACCATATATTTT
CASSPRQGYRILSGNTIYF
>TRBV7-2|TRBD1|NA|TRBJ2-3
TGTGCCAGCAGCCTTAGGTGGGGACAGGGAGTCGATCCAGATACGCAGTATTTT
CASSLRWGQGVDPDTQYF
>TRBV29-1|TRBD1|NA|TRBJ2-7
TGCAGCGTTGTTAGGGGGCTCTACGAGCAGTACTTC
CSVVRGLYEQYF
>TRBV2|TRBD1|NA|TRBJ2-7
TGTGCCAGCAGCGGGACAGGGGGCGAGCAGTACTTC
CASSGTGGEQYF
>TRBV7-8|NA|few|TRBJ1-1
TGTGCCAGCAGCTCGCCAACAGGGACAAGGAGGAACACTGAAGCTTTCTTT
CASSSPTGTRRNTEAFF
>TRBV4-2|TRBD2|NA|TRBJ2-4
TGTGCCAGCAGCCAAGATGGGGGCCGGGGGGGGCTTGTCATTCAGTACTTC
CASSQDGGRGGLVIQYF
>TRBV7-9|TRBD1|NA|TRBJ2-4
TGTGCCAGCAGCTTAGCATTTACAGGGGCGGCCAAAAACATTCAGTACTTC
CASSLAFTGAAKNIQYF
>TRBV5-1|TRBD1|few|TRBJ1-6
TGCGCCAGCAGCTTGGACCCCAGGGGGAGCAATTCACCCCTCCACTTT
CASSLDPRGSNSPLHF
>TRBV29-1|NA|NA|TRBJ1-2
TGCAGCGTTGAAACGGGGTATGGCTACACCTTC
CSVETGYGYTF
>TRBV7-9|NA|NA|TRBJ1-3
TGTGCCAGCAGCTTAGTTGTGACTTTTCTGGACACCATATATTTT
CASSLVVTFLDTIYF
>TRBV7-3|NA|NA|TRBJ2-1
TGTGCCAGCAGCTTGAGTCTAGCCGATGAGCAGTTCTTC
CASSLSLADEQFF
>TRBV9|NA|NA|TRBJ2-2
TGTGCCAGCAGCGGGAGCCCCGGGGAGCGCTTCACCGGGGAGCTGTTTTTT
CASSGSPGERFTGELFF
>TRBV29-1|TRBD1|NA|TRBJ1-5
TGCAGCGTTGCAGGACAGGGCCATGTTAATCAGCCCCAGCATTTT
CSVAGQGHVNQPQHF
>TRBV29-1|TRBD1|once|TRBJ1-4
TGCAGCGTTGAAGATCGCGGGACAGGGAATGAAAAACTGTTTTTT
CSVEDRGTGNEKLFF
>TRBV9|NA|NA|TRBJ2-7
TGTGCCAGCAGCGTCTCGAGCGGTGAGCAGTACTTC
CASSVSSGEQYF
>TRBV6-2/TRBV6-3|NA|NA|TRBJ1-2
TGTGCCAGCAGTACCACAGGGATTTTTGGCTACACCTTC
CASSTTGIFGYTF
>TRBV18|TRBD2|NA|TRBJ2-1
TGTGCCAGCTCACCAGGGACTAGCAATGAGCAGTTCTTC
CASSPGTSNEQFF
>TRBV11-3|NA|NA|TRBJ2-1
TGTGCCAGCAGCTTAGGAGCTAGGACAGTTCACAATGAGCAGTTCTTC
CASSLGARTVHNEQFF
>TRBV4-3|TRBD2|NA|TRBJ2-3
TGCGCCAGCAGCCTCCTTGAGGGACTAGCGGGGAGCACAGATACGCAGTATTTT
CASSLLEGLAGSTDTQYF
>TRBV6-6|TRBD1|NA|TRBJ2-1
TGTGCCAGCAGCCCGGGACAGGGTGGCTACAATGAGCAGTTCTTC
CASSPGQGGYNEQFF
>TRBV12-3/TRBV12-4|NA|NA|TRBJ2-2
TGTGCCAGCAGCTCAGCCCAGGGGCTGTTTTTT
CASSSAQGLFF
>TRBV6-2/TRBV6-3|TRBD1|NA|TRBJ2-1
TGTGCCAGCAGCCACAGGGACAGGGTGGGTAGCAATGAGCAGTTCTTC
CASSHRDRVGSNEQFF
>TRBV7-6|NA|NA|TRBJ1-3
TGTGCCAGCAGCTTAGCAATGGACTACTCTGGAAACACCATATATTTT
CASSLAMDYSGNTIYF
>TRBV28|TRBD1|NA|TRBJ1-1
TGTGCCAGCAGTTTGCCGGAGTTACAGGGGGCTGACACTGAAGCTTTCTTT
CASSLPELQGADTEAFF
>TRBV30|NA|NA|TRBJ1-2
TGTGCCTGGAGTTTGGGCCCTGGGGGCTACACCTTC
CAWSLGPGGYTF
>TRBV19|TRBD2|NA|TRBJ2-5
TGTGCCAGTAGTATATCTAGCGGCTATATGGCCCAGTACTTC
CASSISSGYMAQYF
>TRBV5-1|TRBD1|NA|TRBJ1-1
TGCGCCAGCAGCTTAGGACAGGTCACTGAAGCTTTCTTT
CASSLGQVTEAFF